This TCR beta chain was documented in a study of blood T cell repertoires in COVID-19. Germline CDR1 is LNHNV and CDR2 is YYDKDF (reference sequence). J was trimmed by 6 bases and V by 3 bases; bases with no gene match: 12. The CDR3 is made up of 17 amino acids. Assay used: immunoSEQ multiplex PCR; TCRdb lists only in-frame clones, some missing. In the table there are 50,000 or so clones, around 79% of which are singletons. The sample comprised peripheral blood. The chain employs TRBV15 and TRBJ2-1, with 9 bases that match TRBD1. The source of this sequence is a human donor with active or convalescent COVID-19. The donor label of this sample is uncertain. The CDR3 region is CATSSRTGQGLRNEQFF. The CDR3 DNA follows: TGTGCCACCAGCAGTCGAACCGGACAGGGGTTGCGCAATGAGCAGTTCTTC.